One and the same sample provided the 15 T cell receptor beta chains below, sequenced in a study of cytomegalovirus exposure and HLA in healthy donors. The primer mix had 60 Vbeta and 13 Jbeta primers. Here immunoSEQ multiplex PCR was the method, and the copy in TCRdb shows in-frame clones only, minus some. In the table there are 150,000 or so clones, approximately 82% of which are singletons. Sequenced material: PBMCs. These receptor sequences come from a young man in good health and CMV-seropositive.

The chain links TRBV6-5 to TRBJ1-4; 10 nucleotides agree with TRBD1. The CDR3 runs to 16 residues. J was trimmed by 2 bases and V by 4 bases; bases with no gene match: 4. Germline assignment: CDR1 MNHEY and CDR2 SVGAGI. The CDR3 DNA sequence: TGTGCCAGCAGTTGGGGGACAGGGGTTACTAATGAAAAACTGTTTTTT. Translation gives CASSWGTGVTNEKLFF.

This chain joins TRBV18 and TRBJ1-5; 8 nucleotides align to TRBD1. The CDR3 is 15 amino acids. Trimming at V came to 5 bases and at J to 3 bases, leaving 6 bases not matched to a gene. Germline V CDR1 and CDR2: KGHSH, LQKENI. CDR3 sequence (DNA): TGTGCCAGCTCAAAGGACAGGGAGTTCAATCAGCCCCAGCATTTT. This sequence encodes CASSKDREFNQPQHF.

V and J are TRBV29-1 and TRBJ1-1; D gene unclear. This CDR3 spans 10 amino acids. In germline, CDR1 is SQVTM, CDR2 ANQGSEA. The V and J ends lost 6 bases and 6 bases respectively, with 8 bases between them. CDR3 loop: CSVGDAEAFF. The CDR3 nucleotides are TGCAGCGTCGGAGACGCTGAAGCTTTCTTT.

CDR3 sequence: CASSFGTGNQPQHF. In nucleotides, the CDR3 is TGTGCCAGCAGCTTTGGGACAGGGAATCAGCCCCAGCATTTT. V is TRBV11-2 and J is TRBJ1-5; TRBD1 matches 9 bases. This CDR3 contains 14 residues. The ends lost 3 bases at V and 4 bases at J; junction bases unmatched: 1. Germline assignment: CDR1 SGHAT and CDR2 FQNNGV.

This clone was found a few times. The V call is TRBV19, the J call TRBJ1-5, with 7 bases identical to TRBD1. The CDR3 runs 13 residues. Germline CDR1 is LNHDA and CDR2 is SQIVND (reference sequence). V gave up 10 bases and J gave up 4 bases; unmatched junction bases: 7. CDR3: CATADRPNQPQHF. As DNA, the CDR3 is TGTGCCACTGCGGACAGGCCGAATCAGCCCCAGCATTTT.

The rearrangement uses TRBV6-5 and TRBJ1-2, with D maybe TRBD1 (5 bases). The V gene's germline CDR1 is MNHEY and CDR2 SVGAGI. The CDR3 is made up of 13 amino acids. V lost 6 bases to trimming and J lost 1 base, with 9 bases between them. The CDR3 sequence: CASRRDYNYGYTF. The CDR3 DNA reads TGTGCCAGCAGAAGGGACTATAACTATGGCTACACCTTC.

The chain combines TRBV10-3 with TRBJ2-7; 7 bases fit TRBD1. This CDR3 comprises 15 residues. J gave up 2 bases and V 0 bases, and 4 bases lay outside the gene matches. The germline V gene encodes CDR1 ENHRY and CDR2 SYGVKD. The CDR3 nucleotides read TGTGCCATCAGTGAGTCCGGACAGGCCCCCTACGAGCAGTACTTC. This translates into CAISESGQAPYEQYF.

This chain links TRBV7-8 with TRBJ1-3; D is ambiguous. The CDR3 runs to 14 residues. Between the trimmed V and J ends, which lost 4 bases and 7 bases, there was a span of 14 bases. Germline lookup yields CDR1 SGHVS and CDR2 FQNEAQ. DNA for the CDR3: TGTGCCAGCAGCTCGACTCGAAGGTCTAACACCATATATTTT. It yields the protein CASSSTRRSNTIYF.

The chain recombines TRBV5-1 with TRBJ1-4, with D uncertain. Germline lookup yields CDR1 SGHRS and CDR2 YFSETQ. The CDR3 sequence is 14 residues long. V lost 1 base and J lost 1, with 5 bases in between. CDR3 DNA: TGCGCCAGCAGCTTGCGGGGAACTAATGAAAAACTGTTTTTT. Its translation: CASSLRGTNEKLFF.

The chain links TRBV2 to TRBJ2-6; the D gene is possibly TRBD2 (5 bases). Trimming left V 4 bases short and J 5 bases short, with 9 bases between. The CDR3 consists of 14 residues. Germline CDR1 and CDR2: SNHLY and FYNNEI. This CDR3 reads CASSGWERANVLTF. In DNA form, the CDR3 reads TGTGCCAGCAGTGGATGGGAGAGGGCCAACGTCCTGACTTTC.

The chain has TRBV19 and TRBJ2-7, with 11 positions matching TRBD1. The V and J ends lost 6 bases and 5 bases, in that order; junction bases with no gene match: 6. The CDR3 has 14 amino acids. Germline V lookup: CDR1 LNHDA, CDR2 SQIVND (reference sequence). The CDR3 loop is CASRPGQGGHEQYF. In nucleotides, the CDR3 is TGTGCCAGTAGGCCGGGACAGGGGGGCCACGAGCAGTACTTC.

The chain carries TRBV11-3 and TRBJ2-1, with 7 bases matching TRBD1. V gave up 5 bases and J gave up 9 bases; unmatched junction bases: 10. CDR1 and CDR2 (germline): SGHNT, YENEEA. The CDR3 covers 14 residues. The CDR3 DNA reads as TGTGCCAGCAGCCCGTCCAGGGGGTCGGGTGAGCAGTTCTTC. It is translated as CASSPSRGSGEQFF.

The rearrangement uses TRBV2 and TRBJ2-5, with 9 bases identical to TRBD1. CDR3 length: 15 amino acids. The germline V gene encodes CDR1 SNHLY and CDR2 FYNNEI. Trimming took 6 bases from V and 6 from J; bases not matched to a gene: 11. This CDR3 is CASRLPGQGLQTQYF. The DNA of the CDR3 is TGTGCCAGCAGACTCCCGGGACAGGGATTGCAGACCCAGTACTTC.

CDR3 nucleotide sequence: TGTGCCAGCTCACCACGGAGGGGACAGGGAAACGAAAAACTGTTTTTT. This sequence encodes CASSPRRGQGNEKLFF. The rearrangement links TRBV18 to TRBJ1-4, with TRBD1 matching 9 bases. Trimming at V came to 1 base and at J to 8 bases, leaving 8 bases not matched to a gene. The germline gives CDR1 KGHSH, CDR2 LQKENI. The CDR3 loop spans 16 amino acids.

The chain couples TRBV19 to TRBJ1-2; 8 bases are shared with TRBD1. Looked up from germline, CDR1 is LNHDA and CDR2 is SQIVND (reference sequence). Unmatched junction bases numbered 8, after V lost 3 bases and J lost 8 bases. The CDR3 spans 14 residues. The CDR3 reads CASSILDRGGGYTF. Written as DNA, the CDR3 is TGTGCCAGTAGTATCTTAGACAGGGGTGGGGGCTACACCTTC.